This T cell receptor (beta chain) was obtained from a study of T cells after yellow fever vaccination. Study at large: It was SMART-Seq v4 Ultra Low Input that prepared the fractions with low cell numbers. Study-wide findings and caveats: Compared with primary, the secondary response was weaker and peaked at day 5, not 15.

The CDR3 sequence is 14 residues long. CDR1 is SQVTM, CDR2 ANQGSEA, per germline. V was pared by 0 bases and J by 5 bases, with 14 bases between. A single record per CDR3 protein comes from TCRdb applying MiXCR to the 5' RACE reads. Of nearly 550,000 distinct CDR3 sequences listed, under 25% are singletons. The table lists this clonotype with a few counts. Its cognate antigen is unknown. The chain employs TRBV29-1 and TRBJ2-7; TRBD1 is a possible D gene (6 bases). This sequence was found in a man aged 25 to 40 who received the YFV17D yellow fever vaccine. The sample was PBMCs, taken 15 days after the yellow fever booster vaccination. CDR3 bases: TGCAGCGTTGAAGACCAGACAGGCCACCACGAGCAGTACTTC. Its translation: CSVEDQTGHHEQYF.